This TCR beta chain was captured by sequencing in a study of T cell clonality in common variable immunodeficiency. Assay: immunoSEQ multiplex PCR; the TCRdb copy retains only in-frame clones and omits some. There are approximately 15,000 clones in the sample, none observed a single time. Both groups were predominantly of Caucasian heritage. No CVID subject was ill or on immunomodulatory drugs when sampled. Heparinized whole blood, roughly 4.5 to 9 ml, came from each donor. Broader study findings: Reportedly, TCR beta sequences from common variable immunodeficiency showed fewer deletions and N-nucleotide insertions.

Unmatched junction bases numbered 5, after V lost 6 bases and J lost 4 bases. In germline, CDR1 is SNHLY, CDR2 FYNNEI. This CDR3 region has 15 residues. This clone has only a few counts. The target antigen is unknown. The read stops 3 residues short of the end of the CDR3; the missing end is completed from the germline J gene. The rearrangement links TRBV2 to TRBJ2-1, with 11 bases aligning to TRBD2. The sample comprised peripheral blood mononuclear cells. This TCR was recovered from a human donor with common variable immunodeficiency. The CDR3 reads CASSLGTSGYNEQFF. Incomplete CDR3 DNA: TGTGCCAGCAGCCTTGGGACTAGCGGTTACAATGAG. The variable domain in full, with the rest retrieved from reference TRBV2 and TRBJ2-1, is EPEVTQTPSHQVTQMGQEVILRCVPISNHLYFYWYRQILGQKVEFLVSFYNNEISEKSEIFDDQFSVERPDGSNFTLKIRSTKLEDSAMYFCASSLGTSGYNEQFFGPGTRLTVL.